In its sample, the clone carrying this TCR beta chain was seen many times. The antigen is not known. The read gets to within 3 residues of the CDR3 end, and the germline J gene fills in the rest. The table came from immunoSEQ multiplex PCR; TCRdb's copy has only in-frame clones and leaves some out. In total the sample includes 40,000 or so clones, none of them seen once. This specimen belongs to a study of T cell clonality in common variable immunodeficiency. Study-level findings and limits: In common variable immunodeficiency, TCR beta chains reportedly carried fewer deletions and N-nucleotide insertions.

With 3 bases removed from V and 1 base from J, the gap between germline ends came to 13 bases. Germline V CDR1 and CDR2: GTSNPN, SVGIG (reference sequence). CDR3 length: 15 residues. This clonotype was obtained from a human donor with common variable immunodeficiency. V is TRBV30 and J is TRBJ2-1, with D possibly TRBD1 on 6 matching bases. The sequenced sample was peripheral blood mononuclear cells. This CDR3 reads CAWRWTESSYNEQFF. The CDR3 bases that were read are TGTGCCTGGAGATGGACAGAAAGTTCCTACAATGAG. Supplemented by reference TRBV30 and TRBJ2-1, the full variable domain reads SQTIHQWPATLVQPVGSPLSLECTVEGTSNPNLYWYRQAAGRGLQLLFYSVGIGQISSEVPQNLSASRPQDRQFILSSKKLLLSDSGFYLCAWRWTESSYNEQFFGPGTRLTVL.